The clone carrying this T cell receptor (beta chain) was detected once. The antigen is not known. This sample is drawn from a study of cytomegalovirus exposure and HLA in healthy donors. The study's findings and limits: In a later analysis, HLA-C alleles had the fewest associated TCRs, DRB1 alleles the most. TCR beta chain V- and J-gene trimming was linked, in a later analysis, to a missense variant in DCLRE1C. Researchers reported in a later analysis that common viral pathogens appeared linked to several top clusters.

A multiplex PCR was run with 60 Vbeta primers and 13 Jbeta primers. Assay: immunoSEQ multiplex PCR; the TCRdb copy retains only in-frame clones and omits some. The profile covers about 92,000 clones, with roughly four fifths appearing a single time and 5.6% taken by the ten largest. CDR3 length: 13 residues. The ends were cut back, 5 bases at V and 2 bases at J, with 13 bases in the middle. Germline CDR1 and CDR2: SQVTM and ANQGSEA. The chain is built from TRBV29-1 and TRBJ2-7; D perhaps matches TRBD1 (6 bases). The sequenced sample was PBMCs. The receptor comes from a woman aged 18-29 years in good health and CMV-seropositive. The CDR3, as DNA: TGCAGCGTTTATCCCCAGGGGACCTACGAGCAGTACTTC. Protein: CSVYPQGTYEQYF.